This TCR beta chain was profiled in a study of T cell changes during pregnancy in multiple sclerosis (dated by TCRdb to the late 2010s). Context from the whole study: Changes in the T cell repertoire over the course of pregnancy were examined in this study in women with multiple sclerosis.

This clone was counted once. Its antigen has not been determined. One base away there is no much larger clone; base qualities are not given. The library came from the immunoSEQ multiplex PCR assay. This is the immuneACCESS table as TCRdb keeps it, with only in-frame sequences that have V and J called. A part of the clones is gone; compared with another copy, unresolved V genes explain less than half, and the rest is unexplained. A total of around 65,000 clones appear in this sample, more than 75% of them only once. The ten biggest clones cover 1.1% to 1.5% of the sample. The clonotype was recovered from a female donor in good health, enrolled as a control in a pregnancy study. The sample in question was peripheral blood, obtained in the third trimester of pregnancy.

The DNA is as follows: TGTGCCAGCAGCTTGGACAGCCGTAAACTGTTTTTT. Its translation is CASSLDSRKLFF. The rearrangement joined TRBV7-2 to TRBJ1-4; a weak D assignment points to TRBD1 (6 bases agree). V loses 3 bases of germline sequence and J loses 11 bases, and the interval between the two ends is 10 bases. Its CDR3 holds 12 amino acids, cysteine through phenylalanine. Only the CDR3 part of the read is kept: 36 bases, read in frame from the first base. The germline V gene sets CDR1 to SGHTA and CDR2 to FQGNSA.